This T cell receptor (beta chain) was sequenced for a study of Tregs in tolerant kidney transplant recipients (dated by TCRdb to about 2019). Context from the whole study: Before combined kidney and bone marrow transplantation, this study identified donor-specific regulatory T cells using TCRbeta sequencing and then followed those same cells after transplant. In a few healthy controls, several methods of expanding Tregs specific for an allogeneic donor were compared by TCRbeta repertoire sequencing.

As regards this clone: This clone's antigen is unknown. No quality values exist for individual bases; no much larger clone is one base distant.

Thawed PBMCs were FACS-sorted into unstimulated Tregs (CD4+CD25+CD127-), CD4+ non-Tregs (CD4+CD25-), CD4 cells and CD8 cells. Healthy control blood was obtained either as purchased buffy coats or from healthy volunteers. Healthy control blood was processed to PBMCs with a Ficoll density gradient and then cryopreserved, whereas patient PBMCs were collected both before and after transplant. Overall results and qualifications from the work: The study was limited by small patient numbers, and the findings need validation in larger populations and under other immunosuppression protocols. Although technical replication error seemed to be minimal, the question of biological reproducibility was not addressed directly. Expanding Tregs with activated donor B cells appeared to identify the most biologically relevant and donor-specific TCRbeta repertoire.

For TCRbeta CDR3 sequencing, genomic DNA was extracted from sorted cells using the QIAGEN DNeasy Blood and Tissue Kit. Through immunoSEQ, high-throughput TCRbeta CDR3 sequencing was done commercially, including PCR amplification with internal controls and bias correction. Per the source publication's procedure: Unique productive TCRbeta sequences were defined by CDR3 nucleotide sequence where primers matched, and otherwise by CDR3 amino acid sequence together with Vbeta and Jbeta genes. Sorting error was corrected by removing sequences shared between sorted populations at a frequency ratio of 2:1 or less, and the remaining shared sequences were assigned to the higher population. Donor-reactive sequences were defined as at least 5-fold expanded in CFSE-low cells versus unstimulated cells, with frequency of at least 0.01% in CFSE-low cells. Repertoire divergence was quantified by Jensen-Shannon divergence calculated from the top 100 TCRbeta sequences ranked by frequency. For any sample with multiple sequencing runs, sorting error was corrected in each run separately before the runs were pooled. TCRdb obtained this table from immuneACCESS and retained in-frame rearrangements with V and J assigned. These tables miss some clones; where compared with another copy, unresolved V genes account for less than half of the shortfall, and the remainder is unexplained. The V and J calls and the clone size are those of that table, but D and trimming were determined from the DNA. This sample comprises over 60,000 clones, 80% to 85% of them detected only once. The top ten clonotypes cover about 4.6% of the sample.

The material sequenced was CD4+ T cells from blood. The clonotype originates from a human donor in good health.

The CDR3 region reads CASSLTGTSGVADTQYF. The DNA sequence follows: TGTGCCAGCAGCCTTACCGGGACTAGCGGGGTGGCAGATACGCAGTATTTT. This receptor chain uses TRBV4-2 and TRBJ2-3; 13 middle bases align to TRBD2. V has 4 bases trimmed and J has 4 bases trimmed; junction bases matching no gene number 8. The CDR3 covers 17 residues, taking in both the cysteine and the phenylalanine. Only the CDR3 portion is preserved as DNA: 51 bases, with reading frame beginning at the first base. CDR1 and CDR2 are drawn from the germline V gene: LGHNA, YNFKEQ.